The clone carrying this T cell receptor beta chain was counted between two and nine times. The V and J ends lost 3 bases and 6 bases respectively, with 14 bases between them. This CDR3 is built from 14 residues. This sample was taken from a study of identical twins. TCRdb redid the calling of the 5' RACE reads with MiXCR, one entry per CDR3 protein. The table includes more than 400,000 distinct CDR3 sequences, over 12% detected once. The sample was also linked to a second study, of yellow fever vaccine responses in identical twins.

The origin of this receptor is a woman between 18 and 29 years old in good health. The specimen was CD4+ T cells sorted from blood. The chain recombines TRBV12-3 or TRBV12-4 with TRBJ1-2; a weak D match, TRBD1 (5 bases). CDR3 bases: TGTGCCAGCAGTTTCAGTGCCAGGGCCAATGGCTACACCTTC. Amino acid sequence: CASSFSARANGYTF.